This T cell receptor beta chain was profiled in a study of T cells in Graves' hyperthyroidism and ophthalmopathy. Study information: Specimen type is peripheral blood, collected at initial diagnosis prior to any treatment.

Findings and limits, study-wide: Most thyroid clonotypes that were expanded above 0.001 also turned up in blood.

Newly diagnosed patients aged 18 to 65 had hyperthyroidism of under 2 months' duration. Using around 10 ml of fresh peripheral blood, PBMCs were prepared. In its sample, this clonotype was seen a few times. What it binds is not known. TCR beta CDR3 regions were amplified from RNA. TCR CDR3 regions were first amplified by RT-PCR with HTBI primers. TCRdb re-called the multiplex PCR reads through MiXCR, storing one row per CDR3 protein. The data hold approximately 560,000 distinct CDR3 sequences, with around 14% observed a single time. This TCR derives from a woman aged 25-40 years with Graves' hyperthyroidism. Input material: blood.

CDR3 coding DNA: TGTGCCAGCAGCCAAGAGCCCCGTGTATCAGGTCACACCATATATTTT. Residues: CASSQEPRVSGHTIYF. The chain links TRBV3-1 to TRBJ1-3; no clear D gene. Trimming took off 0 bases at V and 8 bases at J, with 17 bases between the two ends. The CDR3 covers 16 residues. Germline CDR1 reads LGHDT; CDR2 reads YNNKEL (reference sequence). Full variable domain (rest looked up from reference TRBV3-1 and TRBJ1-3): DTAVSQTPKYLVTQMGNDKSIKCEQNLGHDTMYWYKQDSKKFLKIMFSYNNKELIINETVPNRFSPKSPDKAHLNLHINSLELGDSAVYFCASSQEPRVSGHTIYFGEGSWLTVV.